The T cell receptor beta chain under discussion was sequenced for a study of siplizumab effects on memory and regulatory T cells. Study summary: Mixed lymphocyte reactions came in pairs, receiving siplizumab at 0.85 to 1 ug/mL or receiving no drug.

The mixed lymphocyte reaction cells underwent coculture at 37°C for six to seven days. V lost 4 bases and J 10 bases, leaving 14 bases between the germline ends. CDR1 and CDR2 from the germline V gene are KGHSH and LQKENI. This CDR3 contains 13 residues. This table comes from immunoSEQ multiplex PCR, and its TCRdb copy is limited to in-frame clones, with some not included. This sample has 9,500 or so clones, with around 45% found just once. General study findings and limits: Naive T cells were seen as more diverse than memory cells and as major alloresponse contributors. Versus around 25% in controls, the mappable alloreactive CD4+ clones averaged about 63% Treg-derived with siplizumab.

With regard to this clone: Its target is unknown.

The origin of this receptor is a human donor in good health; the cells came from an allogeneic mixed lymphocyte reaction. V usage is TRBV18 and J usage is TRBJ1-5; D remains unclear. The sample consisted of CFSE-low (dividing) CD4+ T cells sorted from an allogeneic mixed lymphocyte reaction. CDR3 in DNA: TGTGCCAGCTCACAGGGATACTCAAGACCCCAGCATTTT. This gives the protein CASSQGYSRPQHF.